The sequence of this TCR beta chain was determined in a study of cytomegalovirus exposure and HLA in healthy donors. This CDR3 comprises 16 residues. The V gene's germline CDR1 is SGHRS and CDR2 YFSETQ. V was clipped by 0 bases and J by 5 bases; unmatched bases: 6. Primers for the PCR totalled 60 Vbeta and 13 Jbeta. Sequencing was performed with immunoSEQ multiplex PCR; in TCRdb, only in-frame clones are kept and a portion is missing. This listing includes about 200,000 clones. The sequence was collected from a boy aged 5 to 17 in good health and CMV-seronegative. Sequencing input: PBMCs. The rearrangement links TRBV5-1 to TRBJ2-7; TRBD1 agrees at 12 bases. As DNA, the CDR3 is TGCGCCAGCAGCTTGGGGGACAGGGGGCTTACCCACGAGCAGTACTTC. Translated: CASSLGDRGLTHEQYF.